This T cell receptor beta chain comes out of a study of blood T cells in healthy people across ages. Study-wide results and caveats: Strongly correlated with naive T cell percentage was TCR beta diversity.

PBMCs, at least 6.5 million per sample, were isolated. The sample holds a few counts of this clonotype. Its antigen is still unknown. With a J-beta primer mix and a sample-barcoded 5' primer, a second PCR ran 7 to 11 cycles. TCRdb passed the 5' RACE reads through MiXCR, listing each CDR3 protein once. The profile shows roughly 1,500,000 distinct CDR3 sequences, 42% of them singletons. V lost 3 bases and J lost 2, with 8 bases in between. Germline V gene data show CDR1 as ENHRY and CDR2 as SYGVKD. The CDR3 spans 13 residues. Sample: blood. The TCR was taken from a young woman in good health. The chain has TRBV10-3 and TRBJ2-7; unclear D gene. CDR3 residues: CAISDLTTYEQYF. The CDR3 region has the DNA TGTGCCATCAGTGACTTGACAACCTACGAGCAGTACTTC.